This record covers a single T cell receptor beta chain. These data come from a study of CD8+ T cells in alopecia areata. Treatment here: oral pan-JAK inhibitor, 5-10 mg twice daily. Germline CDR1 is MNHEY and CDR2 is SMNVEV (reference sequence). The CDR3 is 12 residues long. Trimming took off 4 bases at V and 7 bases at J, with 10 bases between the two ends. Reverse transcribed after extraction, RNA yielded cDNA as the sequencing template. Produced via immunoSEQ multiplex PCR; TCRdb's table is partial and in-frame only. The data contain about 130,000 clones, 50% to 65% of them singletons. The sample was CD8+ T cells sorted from blood, taken at week 4, from a patient treated with tofacitinib. This receptor was taken from a human donor with alopecia areata. This chain uses TRBV27 with TRBJ1-1; D might be TRBD1 (5 bases). The CDR3 DNA sequence: TGTGCCAGCAGTTCCCCCAGGGATGAAGCTTTCTTT. Its translation: CASSSPRDEAFF.